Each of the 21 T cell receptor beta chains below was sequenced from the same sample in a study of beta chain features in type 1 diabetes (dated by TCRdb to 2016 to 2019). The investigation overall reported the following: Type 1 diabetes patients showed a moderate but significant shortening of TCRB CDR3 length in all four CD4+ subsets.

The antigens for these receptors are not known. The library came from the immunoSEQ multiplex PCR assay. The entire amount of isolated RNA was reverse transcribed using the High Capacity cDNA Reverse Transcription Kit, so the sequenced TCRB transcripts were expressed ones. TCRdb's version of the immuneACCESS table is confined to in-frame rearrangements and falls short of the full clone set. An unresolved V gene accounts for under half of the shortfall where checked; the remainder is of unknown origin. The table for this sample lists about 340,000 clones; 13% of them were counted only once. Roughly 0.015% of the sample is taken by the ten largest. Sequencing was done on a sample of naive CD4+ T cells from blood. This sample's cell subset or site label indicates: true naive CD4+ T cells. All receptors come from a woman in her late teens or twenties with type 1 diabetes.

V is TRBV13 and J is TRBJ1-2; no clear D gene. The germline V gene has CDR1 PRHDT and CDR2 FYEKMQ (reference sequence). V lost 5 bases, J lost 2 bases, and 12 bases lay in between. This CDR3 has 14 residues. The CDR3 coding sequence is TGTGCCAGCAGCCCTCGTGCAGGCAACTATGGCTACACCTTC. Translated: CASSPRAGNYGYTF.

This CDR3 is CASSPGGLQETQYF. The CDR3 DNA reads TGTGCCAGCTCACCCGGAGGACTGCAAGAGACCCAGTACTTC. The chain carries TRBV18 and TRBJ2-5, with D tentatively TRBD2 (5 bases). Trimming removed 3 bases at V and 2 bases at J, with 10 bases between. This CDR3 is built from 14 residues. Germline values: CDR1 KGHSH, CDR2 LQKENI.

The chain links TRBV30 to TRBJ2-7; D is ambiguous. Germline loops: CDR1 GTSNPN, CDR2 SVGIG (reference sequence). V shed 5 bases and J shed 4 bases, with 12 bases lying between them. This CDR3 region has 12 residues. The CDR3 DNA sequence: TGTGCCTGGGCCCCACAGACATACGAGCAGTACTTC. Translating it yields CAWAPQTYEQYF. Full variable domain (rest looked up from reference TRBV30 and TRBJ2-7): SQTIHQWPATLVQPVGSPLSLECTVEGTSNPNLYWYRQAAGRGLQLLFYSVGIGQISSEVPQNLSASRPQDRQFILSSKKLLLSDSGFYLCAWAPQTYEQYFGPGTRLTVT.

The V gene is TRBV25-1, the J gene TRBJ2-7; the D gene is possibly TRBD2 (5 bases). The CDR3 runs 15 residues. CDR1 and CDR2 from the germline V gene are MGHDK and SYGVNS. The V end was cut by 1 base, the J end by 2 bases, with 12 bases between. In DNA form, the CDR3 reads TGTGCCAGCAGTGAATCGTTAAGCGGCACCTACGAGCAGTACTTC. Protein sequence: CASSESLSGTYEQYF.

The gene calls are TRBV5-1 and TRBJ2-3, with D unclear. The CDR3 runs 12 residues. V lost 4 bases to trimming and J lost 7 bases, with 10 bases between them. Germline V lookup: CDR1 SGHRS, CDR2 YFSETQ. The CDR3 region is CASSDGAYTQYF. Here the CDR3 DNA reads TGCGCCAGCAGCGATGGAGCCTATACGCAGTATTTT.

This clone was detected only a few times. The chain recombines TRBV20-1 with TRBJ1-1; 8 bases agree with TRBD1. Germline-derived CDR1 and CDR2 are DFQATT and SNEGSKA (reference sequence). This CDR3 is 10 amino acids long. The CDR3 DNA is TGCCAGGGGGCCGGGACTGAAGCTTTCTTT. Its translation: CQGAGTEAFF.

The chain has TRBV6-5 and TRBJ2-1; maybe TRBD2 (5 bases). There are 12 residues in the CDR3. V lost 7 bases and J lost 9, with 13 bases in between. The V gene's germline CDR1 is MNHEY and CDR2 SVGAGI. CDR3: CASTSSGGEQFF. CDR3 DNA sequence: TGTGCCAGCACGTCTTCTGGAGGTGAGCAGTTCTTC.

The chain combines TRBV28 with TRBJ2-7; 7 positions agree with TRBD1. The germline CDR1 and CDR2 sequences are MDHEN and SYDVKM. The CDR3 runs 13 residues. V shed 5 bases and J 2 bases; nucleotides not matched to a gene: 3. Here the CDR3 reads CASSRQGPYEQYV. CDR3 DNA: TGTGCCAGCAGTCGACAGGGACCCTACGAGCAGTACGTC.

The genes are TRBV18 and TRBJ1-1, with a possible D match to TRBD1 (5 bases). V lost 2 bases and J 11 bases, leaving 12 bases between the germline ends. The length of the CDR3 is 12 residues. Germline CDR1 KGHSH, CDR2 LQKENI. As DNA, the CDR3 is TGTGCCAGCTCACCATGGGGGGTTGAGGCTTTCTTT. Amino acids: CASSPWGVEAFF.

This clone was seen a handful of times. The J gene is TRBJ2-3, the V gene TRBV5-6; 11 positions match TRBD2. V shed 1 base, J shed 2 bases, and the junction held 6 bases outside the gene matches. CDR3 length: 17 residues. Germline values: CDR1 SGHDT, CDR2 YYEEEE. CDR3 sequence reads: CASSLILAGGFTDTQYF. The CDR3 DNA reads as TGTGCCAGCAGCTTGATTCTAGCGGGAGGATTCACAGATACGCAGTATTTT.

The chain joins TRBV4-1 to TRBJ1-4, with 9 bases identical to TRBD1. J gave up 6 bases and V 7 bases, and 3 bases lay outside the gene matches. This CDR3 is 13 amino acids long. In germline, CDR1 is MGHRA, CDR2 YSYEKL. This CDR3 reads CASNRGRYEKLFF. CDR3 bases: TGCGCCAGCAACAGGGGGCGGTATGAAAAACTGTTTTTT.

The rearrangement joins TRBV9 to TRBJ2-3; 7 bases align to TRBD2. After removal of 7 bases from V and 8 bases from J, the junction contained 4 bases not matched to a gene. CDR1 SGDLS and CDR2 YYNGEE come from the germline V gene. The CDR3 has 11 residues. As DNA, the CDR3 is TGTGCCAGCCGTGGGGAGGGTACGCAGTATTTT. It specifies CASRGEGTQYF.

CDR3 amino acids: CASGLSETQYF. In DNA, the CDR3 is TGTGCTAGTGGTTTGAGCGAGACCCAGTACTTC. The chain combines TRBV12-5 with TRBJ2-5; unclear D gene. The germline V and J ends were trimmed by 2 bases and 5 bases, with 3 bases remaining between them. The CDR3 loop spans 11 amino acids. Germline CDR1 and CDR2: LGHNT and FRNRAP. The complete variable domain, with remaining parts taken from reference TRBV12-5 and TRBJ2-5, reads DARVTQTPRHKVTEMGQEVTMRCQPILGHNTVFWYRQTMMQGLELLAYFRNRAPLDDSGMPKDRFSAEMPDATLATLKIQPSEPRDSAVYFCASGLSETQYFGPGTRLLVL.

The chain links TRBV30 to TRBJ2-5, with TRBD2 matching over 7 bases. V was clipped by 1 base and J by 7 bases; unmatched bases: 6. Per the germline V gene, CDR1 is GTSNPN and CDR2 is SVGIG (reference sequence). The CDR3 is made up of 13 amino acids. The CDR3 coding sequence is TGTGCCTGGAGTGCTCCCACGGGAGGGACCCAGTACTTC. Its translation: CAWSAPTGGTQYF.

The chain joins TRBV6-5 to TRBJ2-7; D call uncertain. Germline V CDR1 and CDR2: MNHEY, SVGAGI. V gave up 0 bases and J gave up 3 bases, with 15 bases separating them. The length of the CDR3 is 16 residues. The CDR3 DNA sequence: TGTGCCAGCAGTTACTCGAGGAGTACTACCTACTACGAGCAGTACGTC. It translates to CASSYSRSTTYYEQYV.

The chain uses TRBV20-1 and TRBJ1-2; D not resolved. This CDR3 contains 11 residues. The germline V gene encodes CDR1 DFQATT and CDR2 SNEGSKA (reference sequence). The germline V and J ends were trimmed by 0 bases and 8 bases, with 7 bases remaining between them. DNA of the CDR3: TGCAGTGCTAGAGATATCCGGGGCTACACCTTC. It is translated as CSARDIRGYTF.

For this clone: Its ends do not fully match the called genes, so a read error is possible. In nucleotides, the CDR3 is TGCGCCAGCAGCTTATCTAGCGGGAGCTCCAACAATGAGCAGTTCTTC. It codes for CASSLSSGSSNNEQFF. The chain couples TRBV5-1 to TRBJ2-1, with 10 bases aligning to TRBD2. This CDR3 comprises 16 residues. In germline, CDR1 is SGHRS, CDR2 YFSETQ. The full variable domain, with the rest looked up from reference TRBV5-1 and TRBJ2-1, is KAGVTQTPRYLIKTRGQQVTLSCSPISGHRSVSWYQQTPGQGLQFLFEYFSETQRNKGNFPGRFSGRQFSNSRSEMNVSTLELGDSALYLCASSLSSGSSNNEQFFGPGTRLTVL.

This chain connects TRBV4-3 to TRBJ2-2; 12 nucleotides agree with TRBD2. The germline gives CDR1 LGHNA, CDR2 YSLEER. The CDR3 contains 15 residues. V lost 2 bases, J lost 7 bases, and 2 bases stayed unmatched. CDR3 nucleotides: TGCGCCAGCAGCCAACTAGCGGGAGGGTACGGGGAGCTGTTTTTT. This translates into CASSQLAGGYGELFF.

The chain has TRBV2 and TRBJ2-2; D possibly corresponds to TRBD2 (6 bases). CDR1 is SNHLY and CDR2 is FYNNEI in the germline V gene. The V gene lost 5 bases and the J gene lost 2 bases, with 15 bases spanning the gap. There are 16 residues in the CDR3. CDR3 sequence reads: CASSRRLVLNTGELFF. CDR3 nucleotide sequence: TGTGCCAGCAGTCGCCGACTAGTACTTAACACCGGGGAGCTGTTTTTT.

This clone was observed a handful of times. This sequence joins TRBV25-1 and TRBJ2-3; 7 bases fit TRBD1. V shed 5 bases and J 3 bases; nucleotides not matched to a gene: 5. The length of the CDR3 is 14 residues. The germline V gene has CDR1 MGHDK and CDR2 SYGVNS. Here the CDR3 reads CASSPGQPTDTQYF. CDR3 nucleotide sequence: TGTGCCAGCAGTCCGGGACAGCCTACAGATACGCAGTATTTT.

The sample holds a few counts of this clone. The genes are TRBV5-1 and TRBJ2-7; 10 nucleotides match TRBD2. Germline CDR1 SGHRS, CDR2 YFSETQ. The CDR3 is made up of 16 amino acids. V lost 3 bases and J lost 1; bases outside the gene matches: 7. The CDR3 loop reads CASSWGLATISYEQYF. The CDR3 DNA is TGCGCCAGCAGCTGGGGACTAGCGACAATTTCCTACGAGCAGTACTTC.